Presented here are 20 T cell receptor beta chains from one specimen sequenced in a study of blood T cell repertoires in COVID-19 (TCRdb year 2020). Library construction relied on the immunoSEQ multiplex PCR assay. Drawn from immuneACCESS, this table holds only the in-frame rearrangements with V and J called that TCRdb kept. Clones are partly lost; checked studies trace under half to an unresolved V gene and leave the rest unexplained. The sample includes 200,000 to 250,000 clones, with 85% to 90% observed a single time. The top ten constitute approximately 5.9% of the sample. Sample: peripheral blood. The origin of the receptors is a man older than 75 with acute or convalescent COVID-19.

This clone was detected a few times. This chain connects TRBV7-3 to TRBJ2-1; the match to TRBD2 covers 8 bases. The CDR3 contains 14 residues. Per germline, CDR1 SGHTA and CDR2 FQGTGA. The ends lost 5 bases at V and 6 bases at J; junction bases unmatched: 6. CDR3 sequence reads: CASSPPGLGNEQFF. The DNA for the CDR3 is TGTGCCAGCAGCCCCCCGGGACTAGGCAATGAGCAGTTCTTC.

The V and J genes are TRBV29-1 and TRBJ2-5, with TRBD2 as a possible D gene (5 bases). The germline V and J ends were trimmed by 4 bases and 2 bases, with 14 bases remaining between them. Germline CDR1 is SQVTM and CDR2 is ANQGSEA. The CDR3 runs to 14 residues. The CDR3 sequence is CSVVGSGGQETQYF. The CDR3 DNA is TGCAGCGTTGTGGGGAGCGGAGGACAAGAGACCCAGTACTTC.

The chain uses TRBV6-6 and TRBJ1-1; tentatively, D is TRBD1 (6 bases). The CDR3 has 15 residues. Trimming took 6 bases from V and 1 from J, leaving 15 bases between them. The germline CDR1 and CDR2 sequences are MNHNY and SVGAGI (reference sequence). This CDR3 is CASRVATGKNTEAFF. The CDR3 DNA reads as TGTGCCAGCAGGGTTGCGACAGGAAAGAACACTGAAGCTTTCTTT.

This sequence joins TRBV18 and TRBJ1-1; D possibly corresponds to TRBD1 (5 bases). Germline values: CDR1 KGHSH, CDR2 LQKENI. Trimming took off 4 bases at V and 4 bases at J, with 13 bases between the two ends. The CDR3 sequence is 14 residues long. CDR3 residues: CASSRTEGSTEAFF. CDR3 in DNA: TGTGCCAGCTCACGGACGGAGGGGAGCACTGAAGCTTTCTTT.

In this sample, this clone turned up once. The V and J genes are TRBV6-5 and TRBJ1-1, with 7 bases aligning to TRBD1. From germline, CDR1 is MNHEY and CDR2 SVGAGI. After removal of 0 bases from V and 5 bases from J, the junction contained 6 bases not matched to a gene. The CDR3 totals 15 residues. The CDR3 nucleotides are TGTGCCAGCAGTTACTCGAAGGGACAGCGAACTGAAGCTTTCTTT. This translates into CASSYSKGQRTEAFF.

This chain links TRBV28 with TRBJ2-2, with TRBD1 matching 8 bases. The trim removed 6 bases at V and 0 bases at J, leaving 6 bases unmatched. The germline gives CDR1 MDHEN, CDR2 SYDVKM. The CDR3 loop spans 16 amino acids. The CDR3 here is CASRDTGGPNTGELFF. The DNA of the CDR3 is TGTGCCAGCAGAGATACAGGGGGACCGAACACCGGGGAGCTGTTTTTT.

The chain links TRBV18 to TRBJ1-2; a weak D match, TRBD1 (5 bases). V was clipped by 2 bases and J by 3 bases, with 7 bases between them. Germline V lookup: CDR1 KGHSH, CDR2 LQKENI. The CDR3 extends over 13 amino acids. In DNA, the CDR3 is TGTGCCAGCTCACCAGGGGCCTACTATGGCTACACCTTC. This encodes CASSPGAYYGYTF.

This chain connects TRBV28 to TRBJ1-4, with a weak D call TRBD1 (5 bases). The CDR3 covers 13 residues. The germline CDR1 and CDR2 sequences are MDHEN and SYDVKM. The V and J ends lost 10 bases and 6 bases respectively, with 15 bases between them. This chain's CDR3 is CATSRGGDEKLFF. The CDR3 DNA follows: TGTGCCACCTCCCGGGGAGGGGATGAAAAACTGTTTTTT.

This chain's CDR3 is CASSLGWTGEYEQYF. CDR3 DNA sequence: TGTGCCAGCAGCTTAGGTTGGACAGGAGAGTACGAGCAGTACTTC. This sequence joins TRBV7-2 and TRBJ2-7, with 7 bases matching TRBD1. Unmatched junction bases numbered 7, after V lost 1 base and J lost 4 bases. CDR3 size: 15 residues. CDR1 and CDR2 from the germline V gene are SGHTA and FQGNSA.

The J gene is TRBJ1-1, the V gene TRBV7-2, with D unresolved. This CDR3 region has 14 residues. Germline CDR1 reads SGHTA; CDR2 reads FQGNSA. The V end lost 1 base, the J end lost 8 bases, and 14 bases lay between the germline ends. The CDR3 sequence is CASSLVGQSGEAFF. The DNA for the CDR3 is TGTGCCAGCAGCTTAGTAGGTCAGAGCGGAGAAGCTTTCTTT. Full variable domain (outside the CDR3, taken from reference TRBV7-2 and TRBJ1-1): GAGVSQSPSNKVTEKGKDVELRCDPISGHTALYWYRQSLGQGLEFLIYFQGNSAPDKSGLPSDRFSAERTGGSVSTLTIQRTQQEDSAVYLCASSLVGQSGEAFFGQGTRLTVV.

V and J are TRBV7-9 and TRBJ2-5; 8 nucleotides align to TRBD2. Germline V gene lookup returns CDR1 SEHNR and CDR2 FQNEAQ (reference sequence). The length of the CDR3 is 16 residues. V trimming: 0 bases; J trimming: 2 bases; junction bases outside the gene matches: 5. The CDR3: CASSLAGLAGQETQYF. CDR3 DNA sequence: TGTGCCAGCAGCTTAGCGGGGTTAGCGGGACAAGAGACCCAGTACTTC. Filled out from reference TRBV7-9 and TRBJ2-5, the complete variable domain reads DTGVSQNPRHKITKRGQNVTFRCDPISEHNRLYWYRQTLGQGPEFLTYFQNEAQLEKSRLLSDRFSAERPKGSFSTLEIQRTEQGDSAMYLCASSLAGLAGQETQYFGPGTRLLVL.

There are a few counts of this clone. CDR3 loop: CASSPGGWNRASQPQHF. The CDR3 region has the DNA TGTGCCAGCAGCCCCGGCGGGTGGAACCGGGCTAGTCAGCCCCAGCATTTT. The chain joins TRBV7-2 to TRBJ1-5; no clear D gene. CDR3 length equals 17 residues. With 5 bases removed from V and 6 bases from J, the gap between germline ends came to 23 bases. CDR1 and CDR2 (germline): SGHTA, FQGNSA.

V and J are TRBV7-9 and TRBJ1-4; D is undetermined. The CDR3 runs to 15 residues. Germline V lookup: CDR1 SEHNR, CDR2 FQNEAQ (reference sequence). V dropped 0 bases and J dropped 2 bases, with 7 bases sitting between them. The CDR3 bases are TGTGCCAGCAGCTTAGCCGGTTTGACTAATGAAAAACTGTTTTTT. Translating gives CASSLAGLTNEKLFF.

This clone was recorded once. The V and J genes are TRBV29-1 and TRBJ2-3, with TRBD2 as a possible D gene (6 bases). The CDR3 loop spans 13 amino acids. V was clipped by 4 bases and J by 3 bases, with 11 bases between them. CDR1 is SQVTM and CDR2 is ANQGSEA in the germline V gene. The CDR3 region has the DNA TGCAGCGTTGGGGGGACTGGGACAGATACGCAGTATTTT. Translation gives CSVGGTGTDTQYF.

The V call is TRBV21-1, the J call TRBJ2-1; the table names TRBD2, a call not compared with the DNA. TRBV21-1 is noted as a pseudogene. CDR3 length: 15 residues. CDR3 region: CASSLSLEDYNEQFF. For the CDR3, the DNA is TGTGCCAGCAGCTTATCCCTGGAGGACTACAATGAGCAGTTCTTC.

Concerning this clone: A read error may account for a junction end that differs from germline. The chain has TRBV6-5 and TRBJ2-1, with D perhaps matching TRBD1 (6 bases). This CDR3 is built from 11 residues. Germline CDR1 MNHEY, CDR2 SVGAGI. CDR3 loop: CASRSSGHSLF. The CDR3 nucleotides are TGTGCCAGCAGATCTTCGGGACACAGCCTCTTC.

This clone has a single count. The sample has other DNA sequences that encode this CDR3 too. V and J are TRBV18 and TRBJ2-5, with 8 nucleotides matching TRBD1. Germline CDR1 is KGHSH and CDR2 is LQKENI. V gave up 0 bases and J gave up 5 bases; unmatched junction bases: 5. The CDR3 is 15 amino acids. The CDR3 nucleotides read TGTGCCAGCTCACCACCCGGACAGGGTGGGGAGACCCAGTACTTC. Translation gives CASSPPGQGGETQYF.

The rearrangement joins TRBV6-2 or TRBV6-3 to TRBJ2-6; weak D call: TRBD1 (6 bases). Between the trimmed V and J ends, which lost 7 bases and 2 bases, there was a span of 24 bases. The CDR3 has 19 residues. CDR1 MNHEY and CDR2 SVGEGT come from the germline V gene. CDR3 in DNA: TGTGCCAGCACCCCTGAGTTGGGGGCTTTAAGTCCTGGGGCCAACGTCCTGACTTTC. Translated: CASTPELGALSPGANVLTF.

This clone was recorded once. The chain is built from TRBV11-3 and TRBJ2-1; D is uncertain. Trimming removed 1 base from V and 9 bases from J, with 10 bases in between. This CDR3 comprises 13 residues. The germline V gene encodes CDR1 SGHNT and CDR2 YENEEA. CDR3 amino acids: CASSLGLVSEQFF. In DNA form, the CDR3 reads TGTGCCAGCAGCTTAGGATTGGTCAGTGAGCAGTTCTTC.

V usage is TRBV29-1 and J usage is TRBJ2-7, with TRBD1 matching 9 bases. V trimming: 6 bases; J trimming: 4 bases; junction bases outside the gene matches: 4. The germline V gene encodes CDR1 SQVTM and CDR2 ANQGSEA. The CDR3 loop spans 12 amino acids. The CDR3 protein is CSVPGQGYEQYF. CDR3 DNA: TGCAGCGTCCCGGGACAGGGTTACGAGCAGTACTTC.